This T cell receptor beta chain was captured in a study of T cell clones after liver transplantation. Study-wide background: In this trial, immunosuppression withdrawal was attempted within 2 years of liver transplant.

The data were produced by immunoSEQ multiplex PCR, yet TCRdb's version contains in-frame clones alone and is incomplete. The sample shows fewer than 65,000 clones, roughly 90% of them seen only once. Germline V gives CDR1 SGHDT, CDR2 YYEEEE. Trimming took off 0 bases at V and 0 bases at J, with 13 bases between the two ends. CDR3 length: 17 residues. This clonotype was sampled from a human patient who received a liver transplant. Some of the T cells might come from the graft donor. This specimen consisted of CD8+ T cells from blood, obtained 12 months after liver transplant. This chain uses TRBV5-6 with TRBJ1-5; D remains unclear. The CDR3 spells CASSLVVAGYSNQPQHF. CDR3 coding DNA: TGTGCCAGCAGCTTGGTAGTCGCAGGCTATAGCAATCAGCCCCAGCATTTT.